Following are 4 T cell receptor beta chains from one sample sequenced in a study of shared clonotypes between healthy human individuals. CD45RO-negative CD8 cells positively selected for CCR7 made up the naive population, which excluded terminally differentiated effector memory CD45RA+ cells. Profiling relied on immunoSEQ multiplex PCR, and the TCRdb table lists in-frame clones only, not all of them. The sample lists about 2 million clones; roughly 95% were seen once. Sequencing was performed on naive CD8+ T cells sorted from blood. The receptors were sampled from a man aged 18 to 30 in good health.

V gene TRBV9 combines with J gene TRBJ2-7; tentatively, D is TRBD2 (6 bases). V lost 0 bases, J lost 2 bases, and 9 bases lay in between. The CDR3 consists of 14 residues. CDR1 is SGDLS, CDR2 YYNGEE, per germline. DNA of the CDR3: TGTGCCAGCAGCGTAGGGACTACAGCCTACGAGCAGTACTTC. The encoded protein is CASSVGTTAYEQYF. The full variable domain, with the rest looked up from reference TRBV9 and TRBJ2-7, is DSGVTQTPKHLITATGQRVTLRCSPRSGDLSVYWYQQSLDQGLQFLIQYYNGEERAKGNILERFSAQQFPDLHSELNLSSLELGDSALYFCASSVGTTAYEQYFGPGTRLTVT.

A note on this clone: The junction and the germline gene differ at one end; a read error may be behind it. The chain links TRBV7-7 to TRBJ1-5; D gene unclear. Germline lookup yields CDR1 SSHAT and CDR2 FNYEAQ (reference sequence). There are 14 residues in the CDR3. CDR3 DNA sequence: TGTGCTAGCACCTCTCTCGTCGGGAATCAGCCCCAGCATTTT. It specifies CASTSLVGNQPQHF.

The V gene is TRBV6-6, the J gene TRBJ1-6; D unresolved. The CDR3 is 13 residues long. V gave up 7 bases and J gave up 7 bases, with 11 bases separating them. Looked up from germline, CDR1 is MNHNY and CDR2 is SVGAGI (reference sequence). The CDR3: CASTNARNSPLHF. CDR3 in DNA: TGTGCCAGCACCAATGCCCGAAATTCACCCCTCCACTTT.

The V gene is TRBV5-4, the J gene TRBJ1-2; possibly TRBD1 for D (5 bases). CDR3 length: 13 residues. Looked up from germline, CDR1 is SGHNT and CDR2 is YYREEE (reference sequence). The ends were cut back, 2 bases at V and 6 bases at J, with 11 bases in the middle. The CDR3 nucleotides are TGTGCCAGCAGCTTCGAGGGGAACAATGGCTACACCTTC. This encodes CASSFEGNNGYTF.